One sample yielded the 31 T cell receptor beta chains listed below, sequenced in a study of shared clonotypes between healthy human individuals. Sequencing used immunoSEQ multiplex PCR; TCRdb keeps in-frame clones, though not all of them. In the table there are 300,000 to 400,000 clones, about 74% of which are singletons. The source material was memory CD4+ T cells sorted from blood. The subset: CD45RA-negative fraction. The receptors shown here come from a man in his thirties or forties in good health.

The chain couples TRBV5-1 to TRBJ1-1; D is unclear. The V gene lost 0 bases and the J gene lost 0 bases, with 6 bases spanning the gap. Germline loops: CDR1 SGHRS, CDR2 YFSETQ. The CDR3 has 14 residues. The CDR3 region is CASSLASMNTEAFF. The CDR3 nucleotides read TGCGCCAGCAGCTTGGCCTCTATGAACACTGAAGCTTTCTTT.

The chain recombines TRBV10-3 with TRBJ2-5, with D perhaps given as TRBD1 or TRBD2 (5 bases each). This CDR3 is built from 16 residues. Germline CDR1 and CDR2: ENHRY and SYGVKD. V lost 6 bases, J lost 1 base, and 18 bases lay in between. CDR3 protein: CAISRDPPNTQETQYF. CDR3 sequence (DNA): TGTGCCATCAGCCGGGACCCCCCCAACACCCAAGAGACCCAGTACTTC.

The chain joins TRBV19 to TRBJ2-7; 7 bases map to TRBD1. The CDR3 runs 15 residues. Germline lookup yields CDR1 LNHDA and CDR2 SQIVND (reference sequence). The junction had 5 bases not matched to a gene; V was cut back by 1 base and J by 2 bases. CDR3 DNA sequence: TGTGCCAGTAGTATAGGTGCAGGGGGACCCTACGAGCAGTACTTC. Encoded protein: CASSIGAGGPYEQYF.

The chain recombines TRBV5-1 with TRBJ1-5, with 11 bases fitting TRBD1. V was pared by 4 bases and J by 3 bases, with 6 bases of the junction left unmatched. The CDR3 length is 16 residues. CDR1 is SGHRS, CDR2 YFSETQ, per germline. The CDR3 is CASSDGTGGFNQPQHF. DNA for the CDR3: TGCGCCAGCAGCGACGGGACAGGGGGATTCAATCAGCCCCAGCATTTT. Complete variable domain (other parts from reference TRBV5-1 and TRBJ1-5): KAGVTQTPRYLIKTRGQQVTLSCSPISGHRSVSWYQQTPGQGLQFLFEYFSETQRNKGNFPGRFSGRQFSNSRSEMNVSTLELGDSALYLCASSDGTGGFNQPQHFGDGTRLSIL.

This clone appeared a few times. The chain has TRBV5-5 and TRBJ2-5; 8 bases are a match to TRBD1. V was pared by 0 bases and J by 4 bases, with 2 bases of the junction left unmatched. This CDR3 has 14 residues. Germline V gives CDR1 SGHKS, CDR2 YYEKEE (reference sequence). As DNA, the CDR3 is TGTGCCAGCAGCTTGGACAGGGGGGTAGAGACCCAGTACTTC. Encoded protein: CASSLDRGVETQYF.

The CDR3 region is CAGGDRGYEQYF. CDR3 bases: TGTGCCGGAGGGGACAGGGGCTACGAGCAGTACTTC. The chain recombines TRBV2 with TRBJ2-7, with 10 bases aligning to TRBD1. This CDR3 is 12 amino acids long. The ends lost 11 bases at V and 3 bases at J; junction bases unmatched: 4. Germline CDR1 and CDR2: SNHLY and FYNNEI.

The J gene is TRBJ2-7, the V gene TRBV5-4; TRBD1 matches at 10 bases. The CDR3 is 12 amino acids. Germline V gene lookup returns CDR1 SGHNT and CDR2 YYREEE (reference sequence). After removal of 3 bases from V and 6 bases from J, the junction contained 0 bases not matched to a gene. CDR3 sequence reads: CASSWDRGEQYF. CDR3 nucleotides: TGTGCCAGCAGCTGGGACAGGGGCGAGCAGTACTTC.

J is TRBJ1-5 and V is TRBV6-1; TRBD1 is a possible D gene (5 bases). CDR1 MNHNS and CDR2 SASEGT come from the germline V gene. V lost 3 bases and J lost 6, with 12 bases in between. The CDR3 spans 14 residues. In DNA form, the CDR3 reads TGTGCCAGCAGTGAGAGAGGAGGGGTTCAGCCCCAGCATTTT. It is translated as CASSERGGVQPQHF.

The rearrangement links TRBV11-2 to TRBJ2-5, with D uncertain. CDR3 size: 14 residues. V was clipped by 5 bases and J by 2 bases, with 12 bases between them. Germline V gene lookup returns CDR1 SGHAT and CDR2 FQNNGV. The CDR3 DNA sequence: TGTGCCAGCAGCCCACTTGACACTCAAGAGACCCAGTACTTC. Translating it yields CASSPLDTQETQYF. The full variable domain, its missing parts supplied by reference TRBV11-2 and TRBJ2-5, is EAGVAQSPRYKIIEKRQSVAFWCNPISGHATLYWYQQILGQGPKLLIQFQNNGVVDDSQLPKDRFSAERLKGVDSTLKIQPAKLEDSAVYLCASSPLDTQETQYFGPGTRLLVL.

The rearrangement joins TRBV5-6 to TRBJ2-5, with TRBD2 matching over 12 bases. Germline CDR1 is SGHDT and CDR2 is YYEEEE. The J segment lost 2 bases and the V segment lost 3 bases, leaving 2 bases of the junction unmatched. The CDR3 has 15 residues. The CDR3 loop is CASSYGLAGQETQYF. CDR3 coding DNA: TGTGCCAGCAGCTATGGACTAGCGGGACAAGAGACCCAGTACTTC.

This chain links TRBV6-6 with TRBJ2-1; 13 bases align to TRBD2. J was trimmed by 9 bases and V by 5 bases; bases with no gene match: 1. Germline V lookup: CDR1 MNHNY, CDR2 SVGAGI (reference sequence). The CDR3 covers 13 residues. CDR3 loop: CASSTSGRAEQFF. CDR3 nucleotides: TGTGCCAGCAGTACTAGCGGGAGGGCTGAGCAGTTCTTC.

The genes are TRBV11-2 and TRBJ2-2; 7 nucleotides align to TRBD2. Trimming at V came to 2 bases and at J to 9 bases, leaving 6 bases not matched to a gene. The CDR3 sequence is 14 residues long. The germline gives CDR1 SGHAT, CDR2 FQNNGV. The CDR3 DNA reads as TGTGCCAGCAGCTTAAGCGGGAAAGAAAGGGAGCTGTTTTTT. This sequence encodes CASSLSGKERELFF.

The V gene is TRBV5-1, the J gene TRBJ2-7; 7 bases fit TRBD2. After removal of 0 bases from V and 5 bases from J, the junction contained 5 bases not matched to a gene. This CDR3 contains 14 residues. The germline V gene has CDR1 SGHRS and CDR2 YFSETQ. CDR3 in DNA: TGCGCCAGCAGCTTGGGCCAGGGAGGGAACGAGCAGTACTTC. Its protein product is CASSLGQGGNEQYF. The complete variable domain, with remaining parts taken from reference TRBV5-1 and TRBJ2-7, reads KAGVTQTPRYLIKTRGQQVTLSCSPISGHRSVSWYQQTPGQGLQFLFEYFSETQRNKGNFPGRFSGRQFSNSRSEMNVSTLELGDSALYLCASSLGQGGNEQYFGPGTRLTVT.

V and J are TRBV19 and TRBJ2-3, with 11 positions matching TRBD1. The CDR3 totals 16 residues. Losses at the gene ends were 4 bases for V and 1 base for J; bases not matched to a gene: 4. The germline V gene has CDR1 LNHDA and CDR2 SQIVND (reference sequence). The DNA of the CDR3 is TGTGCCAGTAGTACGGGGACAGGGGGAGGCACAGATACGCAGTATTTT. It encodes CASSTGTGGGTDTQYF.

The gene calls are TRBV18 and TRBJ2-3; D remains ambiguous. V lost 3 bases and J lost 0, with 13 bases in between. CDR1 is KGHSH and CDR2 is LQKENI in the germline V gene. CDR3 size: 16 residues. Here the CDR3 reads CASSPINSPSTDTQYF. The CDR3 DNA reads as TGTGCCAGCTCACCCATAAATAGTCCTAGCACAGATACGCAGTATTTT.

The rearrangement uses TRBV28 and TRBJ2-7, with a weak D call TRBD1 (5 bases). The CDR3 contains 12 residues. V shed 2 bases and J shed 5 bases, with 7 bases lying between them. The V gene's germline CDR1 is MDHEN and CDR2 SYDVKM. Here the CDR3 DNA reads TGTGCCAGCAGTTTACCAGGGCACGAGCAGTACTTC. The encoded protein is CASSLPGHEQYF. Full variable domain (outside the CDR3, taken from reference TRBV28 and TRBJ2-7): DVKVTQSSRYLVKRTGEKVFLECVQDMDHENMFWYRQDPGLGLRLIYFSYDVKMKEKGDIPEGYSVSREKKERFSLILESASTNQTSMYLCASSLPGHEQYFGPGTRLTVT.

The DNA for the CDR3 is TGTGCCAGCAGCTTTCCTACGCACAGGGGGGTCTATGGCTACACCTTC. It encodes CASSFPTHRGVYGYTF. The chain combines TRBV5-6 with TRBJ1-2; TRBD1 matches at 8 bases. The CDR3 runs 16 residues. Germline loops: CDR1 SGHDT, CDR2 YYEEEE. With 2 bases clipped from V and 4 bases from J, the junction kept 10 bases outside the gene matches.

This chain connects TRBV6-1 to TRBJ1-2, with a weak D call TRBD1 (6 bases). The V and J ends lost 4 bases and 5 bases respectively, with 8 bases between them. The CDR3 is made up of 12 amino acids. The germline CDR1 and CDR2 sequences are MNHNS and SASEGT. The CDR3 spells CASSGGAYGYTF. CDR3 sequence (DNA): TGTGCCAGCAGTGGGGGGGCGTATGGCTACACCTTC.

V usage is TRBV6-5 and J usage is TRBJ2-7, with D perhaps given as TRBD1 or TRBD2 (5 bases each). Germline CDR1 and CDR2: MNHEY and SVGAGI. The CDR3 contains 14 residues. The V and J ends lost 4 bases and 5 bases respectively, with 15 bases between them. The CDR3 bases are TGTGCCAGCAGTTTAGGGACCATGTTAGACGAGCAGTACTTC. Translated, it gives CASSLGTMLDEQYF.

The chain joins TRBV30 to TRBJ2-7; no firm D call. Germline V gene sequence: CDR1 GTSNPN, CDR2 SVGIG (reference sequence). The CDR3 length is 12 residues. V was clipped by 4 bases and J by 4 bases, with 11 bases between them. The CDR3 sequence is CAWTGRRYEQYF. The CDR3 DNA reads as TGTGCCTGGACAGGACGGAGATACGAGCAGTACTTC.

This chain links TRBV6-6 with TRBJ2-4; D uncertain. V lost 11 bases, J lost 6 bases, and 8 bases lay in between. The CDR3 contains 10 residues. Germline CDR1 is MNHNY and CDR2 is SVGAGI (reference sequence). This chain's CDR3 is CAPRGNIQYF. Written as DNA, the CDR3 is TGTGCCCCGAGAGGAAACATTCAGTACTTC.

The CDR3 loop is CATSDGSGGRLSEKLFF. The CDR3 DNA reads TGTGCCACCAGCGATGGTTCGGGGGGACGGTTAAGTGAAAAACTGTTTTTT. This sequence joins TRBV15 and TRBJ1-4, with a possible D match to TRBD1 (5 bases). Germline lookup yields CDR1 LNHNV and CDR2 YYDKDF (reference sequence). The V end lost 5 bases, the J end lost 7 bases, and 23 bases lay between the germline ends. This CDR3 has 17 amino acids.

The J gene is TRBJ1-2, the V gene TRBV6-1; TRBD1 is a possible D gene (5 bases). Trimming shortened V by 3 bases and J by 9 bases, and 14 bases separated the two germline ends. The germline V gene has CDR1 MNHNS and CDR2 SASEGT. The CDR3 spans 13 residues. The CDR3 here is CASSEARGGSYTF. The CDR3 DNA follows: TGTGCCAGCAGTGAGGCCCGCGGGGGGAGCTACACCTTC.

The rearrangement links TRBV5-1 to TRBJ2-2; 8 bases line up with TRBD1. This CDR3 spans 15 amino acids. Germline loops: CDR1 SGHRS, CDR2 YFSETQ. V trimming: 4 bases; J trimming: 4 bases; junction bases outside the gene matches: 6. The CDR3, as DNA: TGCGCCAGCAGCATCAGGGGGCCGGGCACCGGGGAGCTGTTTTTT. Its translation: CASSIRGPGTGELFF.

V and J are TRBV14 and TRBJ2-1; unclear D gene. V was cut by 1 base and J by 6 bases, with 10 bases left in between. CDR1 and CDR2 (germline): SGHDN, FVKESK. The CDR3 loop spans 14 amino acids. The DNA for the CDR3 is TGTGCCAGCAGCCAAGCCTCAGCCCTCAATGAGCAGTTCTTC. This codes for CASSQASALNEQFF.

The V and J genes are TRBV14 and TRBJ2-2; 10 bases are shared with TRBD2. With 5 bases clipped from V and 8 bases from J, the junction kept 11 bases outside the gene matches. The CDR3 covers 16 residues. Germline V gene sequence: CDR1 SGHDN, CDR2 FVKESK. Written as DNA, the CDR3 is TGTGCCAGCAGCAAGAAACGACTAGCGGGTCCTGGGGAGCTGTTTTTT. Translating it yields CASSKKRLAGPGELFF.

In nucleotides, the CDR3 is TGTGCCAGCAGCTTATTTTCTTCGGGCGAGCAGTACTTC. The encoded protein is CASSLFSSGEQYF. This rearrangement joins TRBV7-3 to TRBJ2-7; D unresolved. The CDR3 sequence is 13 residues long. V lost 2 bases and J 6 bases, leaving 11 bases between the germline ends. Germline V CDR1 and CDR2: SGHTA, FQGTGA.

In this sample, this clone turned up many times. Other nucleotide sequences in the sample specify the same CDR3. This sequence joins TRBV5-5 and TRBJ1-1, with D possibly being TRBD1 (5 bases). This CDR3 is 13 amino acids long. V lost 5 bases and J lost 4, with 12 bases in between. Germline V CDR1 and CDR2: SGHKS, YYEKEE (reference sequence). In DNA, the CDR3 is TGTGCCAGCAGGGGTTGGGGGGTCACTGAAGCTTTCTTT. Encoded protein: CASRGWGVTEAFF.

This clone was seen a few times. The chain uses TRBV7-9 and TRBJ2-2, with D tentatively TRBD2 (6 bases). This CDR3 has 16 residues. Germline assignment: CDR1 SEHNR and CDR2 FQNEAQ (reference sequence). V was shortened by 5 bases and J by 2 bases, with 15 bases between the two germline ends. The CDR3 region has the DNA TGTGCCAGCAGCCGCCCGGGAGCCTCTAACACCGGGGAGCTGTTTTTT. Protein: CASSRPGASNTGELFF.

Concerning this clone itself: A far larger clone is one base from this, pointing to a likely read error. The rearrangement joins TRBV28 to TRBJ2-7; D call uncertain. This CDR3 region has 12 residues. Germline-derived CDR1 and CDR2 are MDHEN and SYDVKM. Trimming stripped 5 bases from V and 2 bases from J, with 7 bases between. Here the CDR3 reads CASSPAPYEQYF. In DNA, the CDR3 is TGTGCCAGCAGTCCCGCCCCCTACGAGCAGTACTTC.

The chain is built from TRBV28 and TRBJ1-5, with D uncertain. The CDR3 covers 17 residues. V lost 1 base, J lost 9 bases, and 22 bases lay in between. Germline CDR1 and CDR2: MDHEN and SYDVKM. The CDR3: CASSLSGAIPARPPQHF. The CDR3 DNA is TGTGCCAGCAGTTTATCGGGAGCAATTCCGGCCCGCCCGCCCCAGCATTTT.